Here is one TCR beta chain with its context. The table came from immunoSEQ multiplex PCR; TCRdb's copy has only in-frame clones and leaves some out. The sample includes fewer than 250,000 clones, roughly 80% seen only once; the top ten take around 5.6%. The CDR3 is made up of 18 amino acids. CDR1 is SNHLY and CDR2 is FYNNEI in the germline V gene. With 1 base clipped from V and 4 bases from J, the junction kept 14 bases outside the gene matches. The data are from a study of cytomegalovirus exposure and HLA in healthy donors. The V gene is TRBV2, the J gene TRBJ1-2; 8 nucleotides align to TRBD1. The TCR originated in a woman under 30 in good health and CMV-seronegative. The specimen sequenced was PBMCs. The CDR3 is CASSEEGTGNLLLYGYTF. CDR3 in DNA: TGTGCCAGCAGTGAAGAAGGGACAGGCAACCTTTTACTCTATGGCTACACCTTC.